This is a list of T cell receptor beta chains from one sample in a study of blood T cell repertoires in COVID-19. Clones were sequenced by immunoSEQ multiplex PCR, and TCRdb holds only the in-frame ones, with some missing. The sample lists 200,000 to 300,000 clones, 88% occurring once. Sequencing used peripheral blood. These receptors originate from a man in his sixties who had recovered from COVID-19. CDR3s include the opening cysteine and the closing phenylalanine or tryptophan. The order of the fields is V gene, clone size, D gene, J gene, CDR3 protein, CDR3 DNA. D genes are given only for firm matches. Clone size is given for some rows only: seen once, a few or many times, or a class if the clone is expanded.

v_gene: TRBV29-1
abundance: .
d_gene: .
j_gene: TRBJ1-4
CDR3aa: CSGQGSTNEKLFF
CDR3nt: TGCAGCGGGCAGGGTTCAACTAATGAAAAACTGTTTTTT

v_gene: TRBV19
abundance: many
d_gene: .
j_gene: TRBJ1-1
CDR3aa: CASSIKGRRTEAFF
CDR3nt: TGTGCCAGTAGTATAAAGGGGCGTAGAACTGAAGCTTTCTTT

v_gene: TRBV6-5
abundance: few
d_gene: TRBD1
j_gene: TRBJ1-2
CDR3aa: CASSTGRFGGYTF
CDR3nt: TGTGCCAGTTCGACAGGGCGTTTTGGGGGCTACACCTTC

v_gene: TRBV29-1
abundance: .
d_gene: TRBD2
j_gene: TRBJ2-3
CDR3aa: CSVEGTSGGRYGTQYF
CDR3nt: TGCAGCGTTGAGGGGACTAGCGGGGGGAGGTATGGTACGCAGTATTTT

v_gene: TRBV4-2
abundance: .
d_gene: TRBD2
j_gene: TRBJ2-3
CDR3aa: CASSQGGLAGGRTDTQYF
CDR3nt: TGTGCCAGCAGCCAAGGTGGGCTAGCGGGGGGCCGCACAGATACGCAGTATTTT

v_gene: TRBV11-2
abundance: .
d_gene: TRBD1
j_gene: TRBJ2-7
CDR3aa: CASSFLRTGASYEQYF
CDR3nt: TGTGCCAGCAGCTTTTTAAGGACAGGGGCCTCGTACGAGCAGTACTTC

v_gene: TRBV7-2
abundance: .
d_gene: .
j_gene: TRBJ2-5
CDR3aa: CASSLDGRMETQYF
CDR3nt: TGTGCCAGCAGCTTAGATGGGCGTATGGAGACCCAGTACTTC

v_gene: TRBV5-8
abundance: many
d_gene: .
j_gene: TRBJ1-1
CDR3aa: CASSLFPGTEAFF
CDR3nt: TGTGCCAGCAGCTTGTTCCCAGGGACTGAAGCTTTCTTT

v_gene: TRBV14
abundance: .
d_gene: .
j_gene: TRBJ1-2
CDR3aa: CASSQFRGIGYTF
CDR3nt: TGTGCCAGCAGCCAATTTAGGGGAATCGGCTACACCTTC

v_gene: TRBV3-1/TRBV3-2
abundance: .
d_gene: .
j_gene: TRBJ2-3
CDR3aa: CASNSIASSTDTQYF
CDR3nt: TGTGCCAGCAATTCCATAGCGTCTAGCACAGATACGCAGTATTTT

v_gene: TRBV27
abundance: .
d_gene: TRBD1
j_gene: TRBJ1-2
CDR3aa: CASSFRRGRVGYTF
CDR3nt: TGTGCCAGCAGTTTTCGCAGGGGGCGGGTTGGCTACACCTTC

v_gene: TRBV3-1/TRBV3-2
abundance: .
d_gene: TRBD2
j_gene: TRBJ2-3
CDR3aa: CASSQVAGGADTQYF
CDR3nt: TGTGCCAGCAGCCAAGTAGCGGGGGGCGCAGATACGCAGTATTTT

v_gene: TRBV18
abundance: once
d_gene: .
j_gene: TRBJ2-7
CDR3aa: CASSGLGGTAIYEQYF
CDR3nt: TGTGCCAGCTCGGGTCTGGGCGGGACAGCAATCTACGAGCAGTACTTC

v_gene: TRBV11-2
abundance: .
d_gene: .
j_gene: TRBJ2-3
CDR3aa: CASSFASVLGTDTQYF
CDR3nt: TGTGCCAGCAGCTTTGCCTCGGTGTTGGGCACAGATACGCAGTATTTT

v_gene: TRBV27
abundance: .
d_gene: .
j_gene: TRBJ2-7
CDR3aa: CASPGGLGGHEQYF
CDR3nt: TGTGCCAGTCCAGGGGGGCTAGGGGGGCACGAGCAGTACTTC

v_gene: TRBV7-9
abundance: .
d_gene: TRBD1
j_gene: TRBJ2-7
CDR3aa: CASSRPTGTGVHEQYF
CDR3nt: TGTGCCAGCAGCCGTCCAACCGGGACAGGGGTCCACGAGCAGTACTTC

v_gene: TRBV7-9
abundance: .
d_gene: .
j_gene: TRBJ2-1
CDR3aa: CASSLSSVNEQFF
CDR3nt: TGTGCCAGCAGCTTATCGTCGGTCAATGAGCAGTTCTTC

v_gene: TRBV18
abundance: .
d_gene: TRBD1
j_gene: TRBJ1-2
CDR3aa: CASGGQLSDGYTF
CDR3nt: TGTGCCAGCGGGGGACAGTTGTCTGATGGCTACACCTTC

v_gene: TRBV30
abundance: .
d_gene: .
j_gene: TRBJ1-1
CDR3aa: CAWSRAQVGWAFF
CDR3nt: TGTGCCTGGAGCAGGGCCCAAGTGGGATGGGCTTTCTTT

v_gene: TRBV10-3
abundance: .
d_gene: TRBD1
j_gene: TRBJ2-2
CDR3aa: CAIRGDRENTGELFF
CDR3nt: TGTGCCATCAGGGGGGACAGGGAAAACACCGGGGAGCTGTTTTTT

v_gene: TRBV20-1
abundance: .
d_gene: .
j_gene: TRBJ1-3
CDR3aa: CSARAGNTIYF
CDR3nt: TGCAGTGCTAGGGCGGGGAACACCATATATTTT

v_gene: TRBV10-1
abundance: .
d_gene: TRBD1
j_gene: TRBJ2-7
CDR3aa: CASSESGQGNLRYEQYF
CDR3nt: TGCGCCAGCAGTGAGTCGGGACAGGGTAACCTTCGCTACGAGCAGTACTTC

v_gene: TRBV18
abundance: once
d_gene: TRBD1
j_gene: TRBJ1-1
CDR3aa: CASSPFRTGTGEAFF
CDR3nt: TGTGCCAGCTCACCATTCCGGACAGGGACAGGAGAAGCTTTCTTT

v_gene: TRBV12-3/TRBV12-4
abundance: .
d_gene: .
j_gene: TRBJ1-4
CDR3aa: CASRAERNVKLFF
CDR3nt: TGTGCCAGCAGAGCGGAGCGTAACGTCAAACTGTTTTTT

v_gene: TRBV3-1/TRBV3-2
abundance: once
d_gene: TRBD2
j_gene: TRBJ2-1
CDR3aa: CASSQVVAGGRYNEQFF
CDR3nt: TGTGCCAGCAGCCAAGTGGTAGCGGGGGGGCGTTACAATGAGCAGTTCTTC

v_gene: TRBV10-3
abundance: .
d_gene: TRBD1
j_gene: TRBJ1-2
CDR3aa: CAISESGTGTDLNYGYTF
CDR3nt: TGTGCCATCAGTGAGTCCGGGACAGGGACCGACCTTAACTATGGCTACACCTTC

v_gene: TRBV12-3/TRBV12-4
abundance: .
d_gene: .
j_gene: TRBJ1-2
CDR3aa: CASSADYGYTF
CDR3nt: TGTGCCAGCAGTGCAGACTATGGCTACACCTTC

v_gene: TRBV2
abundance: .
d_gene: TRBD1
j_gene: TRBJ1-2
CDR3aa: CASRGTVANYGYTF
CDR3nt: TGTGCCAGCAGGGGGACAGTAGCTAACTATGGCTACACCTTC

v_gene: TRBV18
abundance: .
d_gene: .
j_gene: TRBJ1-3
CDR3aa: CASSPPLDGGNTIYF
CDR3nt: TGTGCCAGCTCACCACCCCTAGACGGGGGAAACACCATATATTTT

v_gene: TRBV3-1/TRBV3-2
abundance: .
d_gene: .
j_gene: TRBJ2-2
CDR3aa: CASSQGATGNRELFF
CDR3nt: TGTGCCAGCAGCCAAGGGGCTACAGGGAATAGGGAGCTGTTTTTT

v_gene: TRBV7-2
abundance: .
d_gene: TRBD1
j_gene: TRBJ1-6
CDR3aa: CASSSGSGTGVFNSPLHF
CDR3nt: TGTGCCAGCAGCTCGGGGTCCGGGACAGGGGTTTTTAATTCACCCCTCCACTTT

v_gene: TRBV2
abundance: .
d_gene: TRBD2
j_gene: TRBJ2-5
CDR3aa: CASLRGGPQETQYF
CDR3nt: TGTGCCAGCCTGCGCGGGGGACCACAAGAGACCCAGTACTTC

v_gene: TRBV18
abundance: .
d_gene: .
j_gene: TRBJ2-1
CDR3aa: CASSPRGDNEQFF
CDR3nt: TGTGCCAGCTCACCAAGGGGCGACAATGAGCAGTTCTTC

v_gene: TRBV3-1/TRBV3-2
abundance: .
d_gene: TRBD2
j_gene: TRBJ2-3
CDR3aa: CASSQRTSGSDTQYF
CDR3nt: TGTGCCAGCAGCCAGCGGACTAGCGGTTCAGATACGCAGTATTTT

v_gene: TRBV7-9
abundance: few
d_gene: .
j_gene: TRBJ1-2
CDR3aa: CASSSLGRGYTF
CDR3nt: TGTGCCAGCAGCTCCCTAGGCCGTGGCTACACCTTC

v_gene: TRBV19
abundance: .
d_gene: TRBD1
j_gene: TRBJ2-2
CDR3aa: CASSITGGTGELFF
CDR3nt: TGTGCCAGTAGTATAACAGGGGGAACCGGGGAGCTGTTTTTT

v_gene: TRBV5-6
abundance: .
d_gene: .
j_gene: TRBJ2-7
CDR3aa: CASSLVWGGQGTYEQYF
CDR3nt: TGTGCCAGCAGCTTGGTATGGGGGGGCCAAGGGACCTACGAGCAGTACTTC

v_gene: TRBV7-9
abundance: .
d_gene: TRBD2
j_gene: TRBJ2-1
CDR3aa: CASSFDSGGYNEQFF
CDR3nt: TGTGCCAGCAGCTTTGACAGCGGGGGGTACAATGAGCAGTTCTTC

v_gene: TRBV6-6
abundance: once
d_gene: .
j_gene: TRBJ1-5
CDR3aa: CASSYSGGNIPQHF
CDR3nt: TGTGCCAGCAGTTACTCAGGGGGAAATATTCCCCAGCATTTT

v_gene: TRBV12-3/TRBV12-4
abundance: .
d_gene: .
j_gene: TRBJ1-6
CDR3aa: CASRGTGFTLHF
CDR3nt: TGTGCCAGCAGGGGAACAGGGTTTACCCTCCACTTT

v_gene: TRBV6-5
abundance: .
d_gene: .
j_gene: TRBJ1-4
CDR3aa: CASSFTQDTTNEKLFF
CDR3nt: TGTGCCAGCAGTTTTACCCAGGACACGACTAATGAAAAACTGTTTTTT

v_gene: TRBV5-4
abundance: .
d_gene: TRBD2
j_gene: TRBJ2-3
CDR3aa: CASSLGSPSGGFADTQYF
CDR3nt: TGTGCCAGCAGCTTGGGGTCCCCTAGCGGGGGTTTCGCAGATACGCAGTATTTT

v_gene: TRBV4-1
abundance: .
d_gene: .
j_gene: TRBJ2-7
CDR3aa: CASSRDSGTKLSEQYF
CDR3nt: TGCGCCAGCAGCCGCGATTCTGGGACAAAACTCTCCGAGCAGTACTTC

v_gene: TRBV29-1
abundance: once
d_gene: .
j_gene: TRBJ2-2
CDR3aa: CSVGEWGKGLGELFF
CDR3nt: TGCAGCGTTGGAGAATGGGGCAAGGGCCTCGGGGAGCTGTTTTTT

v_gene: TRBV21-1
abundance: .
d_gene: .
j_gene: TRBJ1-2
CDR3aa: CASSKGTGGGYTF
CDR3nt: TGTGCCAGCAGCAAAGGGACAGGGGGCGGCTACACCTTC

v_gene: TRBV7-9
abundance: .
d_gene: TRBD2
j_gene: TRBJ2-7
CDR3aa: CASSLVGLAGAGQYF
CDR3nt: TGTGCCAGCAGCTTGGTGGGACTAGCGGGGGCCGGGCAGTACTTC

v_gene: TRBV6-5
abundance: once
d_gene: TRBD1
j_gene: TRBJ2-2
CDR3aa: CASSYVTGSTGELFF
CDR3nt: TGTGCCAGCAGTTACGTGACAGGGTCCACCGGGGAGCTGTTTTTT

v_gene: TRBV2
abundance: .
d_gene: .
j_gene: TRBJ1-4
CDR3aa: CASRLTATNEKLFF
CDR3nt: TGTGCCAGCAGGCTGACAGCAACTAATGAAAAACTGTTTTTT

v_gene: TRBV5-1
abundance: .
d_gene: .
j_gene: TRBJ2-7
CDR3aa: CASSTSGRGSGYEQYF
CDR3nt: TGCGCCAGCAGCACATCGGGGCGGGGCTCCGGCTACGAGCAGTACTTC

v_gene: TRBV7-9
abundance: .
d_gene: .
j_gene: TRBJ2-6
CDR3aa: CASSPGTGDSSGANVLTF
CDR3nt: TGTGCCAGCAGCCCCGGAACAGGGGACTCATCTGGGGCCAACGTCCTGACTTTC

v_gene: TRBV14
abundance: .
d_gene: .
j_gene: TRBJ1-1
CDR3aa: CASSQVSGLEAFF
CDR3nt: TGTGCCAGCAGCCAAGTAAGCGGGTTAGAAGCTTTCTTT

v_gene: TRBV19
abundance: .
d_gene: TRBD2
j_gene: TRBJ2-1
CDR3aa: CASSILGSGTYNEQFF
CDR3nt: TGTGCCAGTAGTATACTTGGGAGCGGGACCTACAATGAGCAGTTCTTC